Sequencing of this T cell receptor beta chain was carried out in a study of blood T cell repertoires in COVID-19. Study details: T cells, B-cell-depleted T cells, or PBMCs supplied cDNA or gDNA.

Looked up from germline, CDR1 is MRHNA and CDR2 is SNTAGT. Trimming left V 11 bases short and J 5 bases short, with 18 bases between. The CDR3 sequence is 13 residues long. In the original workflow: Amplifying reference gene primers gave estimates of nucleated cell counts. Assay: immunoSEQ multiplex PCR; the TCRdb copy retains only in-frame clones and omits some. The V and J calls and clone size are taken from that table; D and trimming were inferred from the DNA. Among around 190,000 clones, about 82% were seen once, and the ten largest hold around 5%. The receptor was isolated from a man aged 35-49 years with acute COVID-19. The sequenced material came from PBMCs or T cells enriched from blood (not recorded which). The chain carries TRBV6-4 and TRBJ2-5, with D maybe TRBD2 (6 bases). The CDR3 sequence is CAGTAGGCETQYF. The CDR3 DNA reads as TGTGCCGGCACAGCGGGCGGGTGTGAGACCCAGTACTTC.